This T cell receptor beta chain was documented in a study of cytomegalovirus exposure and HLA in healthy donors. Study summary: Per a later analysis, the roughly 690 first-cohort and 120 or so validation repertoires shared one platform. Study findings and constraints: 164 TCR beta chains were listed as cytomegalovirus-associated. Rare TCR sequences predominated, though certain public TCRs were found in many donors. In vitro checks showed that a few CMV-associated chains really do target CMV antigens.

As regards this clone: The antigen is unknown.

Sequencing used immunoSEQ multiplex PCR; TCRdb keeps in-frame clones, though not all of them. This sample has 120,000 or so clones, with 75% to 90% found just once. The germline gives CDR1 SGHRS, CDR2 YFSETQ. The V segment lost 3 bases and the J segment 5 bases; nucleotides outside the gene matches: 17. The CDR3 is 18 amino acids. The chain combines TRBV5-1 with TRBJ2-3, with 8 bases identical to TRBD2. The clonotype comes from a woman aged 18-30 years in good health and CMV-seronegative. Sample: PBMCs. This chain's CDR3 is CASSSGTSGLGLIDTQYF. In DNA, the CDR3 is TGCGCCAGCAGCTCAGGCACTTCGGGACTAGGCCTGATAGATACGCAGTATTTT.